These T cell receptor beta chains were read from a single sample in a study of T-cell reconstitution after alpha-beta-depleted transplantation in children. Each CDR3 protein gets one entry after TCRdb re-called the PCR reads with MiXCR. The sample contains just over 950,000 distinct CDR3 sequences, 25% to 35% of which appear only once. The sample was PBMCs, mostly from graft donor cells, taken 360 days after TCRalphabeta/CD19-depleted stem cell transplant. These receptors all stem from a boy younger than two who had a stem cell transplant for SCID, so the T cells may come from the graft donor. Both conserved end residues are part of each CDR3. A D gene is named only where the DNA matches it firmly. Rows give clone size only sometimes, using once, few, many, or a class for an expanded clone.

TRBJ1-3 TRBV20-1 NA NA TGCAGTGCTAGAGAATTGGGGTGGAAGGCTGGAAACACCATATATTTT CSARELGWKAGNTIYF
TRBJ2-6 TRBV7-8 NA few TGTGCCAGCAGCTTAGAACAGATACAATCCTCTGGGGCCAACGTCCTGACTTTC CASSLEQIQSSGANVLTF
TRBJ2-3 TRBV9 TRBD2 NA TGTGCCAGCAGCGTAGGGACTAGCGGGGGTGGAGATACGCAGTATTTT CASSVGTSGGGDTQYF
TRBJ2-7 TRBV9 TRBD2 few TGTGCCAGCAGCCCTACCGTGGCCGGGGGGTACGAGCAGTACTTC CASSPTVAGGYEQYF
TRBJ2-3 TRBV18 TRBD1 few TGTGCCAGCTCACCACGAGAGAGGGGGCCGGAGGATACGCAGTATTTT CASSPRERGPEDTQYF
TRBJ2-5 TRBV5-1 TRBD2 NA TGCGCCAGCAGCAAAACTAGCGCCCAAGAGACCCAGTACTTC CASSKTSAQETQYF
TRBJ2-2 TRBV3-1 NA few TGTGCCAGCAGCCTTAGGACTGACACCGGGGAGCTGTTTTTT CASSLRTDTGELFF
TRBJ2-7 TRBV10-3 TRBD2 NA TGTGCCATCAAAACTAGCGGGGGTAACGAGCAGTACTTC CAIKTSGGNEQYF
TRBJ1-2 TRBV29-1 TRBD1 NA TGCAGCTCCTGGACAGGGGGCGAATCAGGCTACACCTTC CSSWTGGESGYTF
TRBJ2-2 TRBV29-1 NA NA TGCAGCGTACAGGGAATGGACACCGGGGAGCTGTTTTTT CSVQGMDTGELFF
TRBJ1-1 TRBV20-1 TRBD1 NA TGCAGTGCTAAGCTCAGGGCAGGGGGCACTGAAGCTTTCTTT CSAKLRAGGTEAFF
TRBJ2-1 TRBV10-2 TRBD1 NA TGCGCCAGCAGTGCGGGACAGGGGGGTGGGATATTAAATGAGCAGTTCTTC CASSAGQGGGILNEQFF
TRBJ2-7 TRBV28 NA few TGTGCCAGCAGTTTAATTGTAGGTTCCGGGCAGTACTTC CASSLIVGSGQYF
TRBJ2-5 TRBV5-1 TRBD2 NA TGCGCCAGCAGCTCCTGGACTAGCTCCTCTCAAGAGACCCAGTACTTC CASSSWTSSSQETQYF
TRBJ2-3 TRBV20-1 NA NA TGCAGTGGGAGGCAGGCCAGCACAGATACGCAGTATTTT CSGRQASTDTQYF
TRBJ1-5 TRBV12-3/TRBV12-4 NA NA TGTGCCAGCAGTGCAGGGTTTGGCAATCAGCCCCAGCATTTT CASSAGFGNQPQHF
TRBJ2-6 TRBV15 NA once TGTGCCACCGCCCAACAGGGAGGGTCTGGGGCCAACGTCCTGACTTTC CATAQQGGSGANVLTF
TRBJ2-7 TRBV5-1 NA few TGCGCCAGCAGCTTGGGCCAGGGTCCCTCCTACGAGCAGTACTTC CASSLGQGPSYEQYF
TRBJ2-2 TRBV12-3/TRBV12-4 TRBD1 few TGTGCCAGCAGTTTCACCGGGACAGGGCGCACCGGGGAGCTGTTTTTT CASSFTGTGRTGELFF
TRBJ2-7 TRBV5-1 NA NA TGCGCCAGCAGCCTGGAGGGGGACACCACCTACGAGCAGTACTTC CASSLEGDTTYEQYF
TRBJ2-1 TRBV10-3 NA NA TGTGCCATCAGTGAGCAGGGTTGGGGCAATGAGCAGTTCTTC CAISEQGWGNEQFF
TRBJ2-6 TRBV6-5 NA NA TGTGCCAGCAGTTACACGAAGGGTGAGGCCAACGTCCTGACTTTC CASSYTKGEANVLTF
TRBJ2-7 TRBV5-1 NA NA TGCGCCAGCAGCTTGCTGTGGCAGGGCTTCGATAACTACGAGCAGTACTTC CASSLLWQGFDNYEQYF
TRBJ2-2 TRBV7-9 NA NA TGTGCCAGCAGCTTAGGGGGCGAGGAGCTGTTTTTT CASSLGGEELFF
TRBJ1-1 TRBV4-1 NA few TGCGCCAGCAGCCCCACCAGGGCTCTGGGGGCCTTAACCGAAGCTTTCTTT CASSPTRALGALTEAFF
TRBJ2-1 TRBV28 NA many TGCGCCAGCAGCTTGGGCGGCGGCTACAATGAGCAGTTCTTC CASSLGGGYNEQFF